One and the same sample provided the 26 T cell receptor beta chains below, sequenced in a study of early T cells in non-severe SARS-CoV-2 infection. Each CDR3 protein is one row after TCRdb ran MiXCR on the 5' RACE reads. The sample includes over 50,000 distinct CDR3 sequences, about 15% of them seen just once. The specimen comprised whole blood, sampled at baseline. All receptors come from an adult who was a healthcare worker with PCR-confirmed SARS-CoV-2 infection or an uninfected control (not recorded which).

The V and J genes are TRBV7-9 and TRBJ2-7; the match to TRBD1 covers 8 bases. The CDR3 has 14 residues. Germline lookup yields CDR1 SEHNR and CDR2 FQNEAQ (reference sequence). V lost 6 bases, J lost 3 bases, and 7 bases stayed unmatched. This CDR3 is CASRAGTGDYEQYF. The CDR3 region has the DNA TGTGCCAGCAGGGCCGGGACAGGAGACTACGAGCAGTACTTC.

This clonotype appeared many times. The chain joins TRBV19 to TRBJ1-4, with D uncertain. Deletions cut 6 bases from V and 7 bases from J, with 24 bases between. Germline-derived CDR1 and CDR2 are LNHDA and SQIVND (reference sequence). The CDR3 has 17 residues. The CDR3 loop is CASSTTLIIGVGEKLFF. The CDR3 DNA reads as TGTGCCAGTAGCACAACCCTTATCATTGGGGTTGGTGAAAAACTGTTTTTT.

V is TRBV3-1 and J is TRBJ1-6; the match to TRBD1 covers 9 bases. CDR1 and CDR2 (germline): LGHDT, YNNKEL (reference sequence). V dropped 4 bases and J dropped 5; count of bases not matched to a gene: 3. This CDR3 is 15 amino acids long. CDR3 nucleotide sequence: TGTGCCAGCAGCCCGAGGACAGGGGATAATTCACCCCTCCACTTT. The encoded protein is CASSPRTGDNSPLHF.

The rearrangement joins TRBV5-1 to TRBJ1-5; D is ambiguous. Germline-derived CDR1 and CDR2 are SGHRS and YFSETQ. V lost 0 bases, J lost 7 bases, and 14 bases lay in between. This CDR3 spans 15 amino acids. CDR3 in amino acids: CASSLGDLGGQPQHF. For the CDR3, the DNA is TGCGCCAGCAGCTTGGGCGATCTAGGCGGCCAGCCCCAGCATTTT.

This clonotype was picked up many times. The V gene is TRBV27, the J gene TRBJ2-5; 10 bases map to TRBD2. CDR3 length: 16 residues. After removal of 3 bases from V and 0 bases from J, the junction contained 4 bases not matched to a gene. CDR1 MNHEY and CDR2 SMNVEV come from the germline V gene (reference sequence). This CDR3 reads CASSLLAGVDQETQYF. In DNA form, the CDR3 reads TGTGCCAGCAGTTTGCTAGCGGGGGTGGACCAAGAGACCCAGTACTTC.

V is TRBV10-3 and J is TRBJ2-1; 12 nucleotides line up with TRBD1. Losses at the gene ends were 4 bases for V and 8 bases for J; bases not matched to a gene: 9. The germline V gene has CDR1 ENHRY and CDR2 SYGVKD. This CDR3 comprises 16 residues. The CDR3 spells CAISVTGTGGRDEQFF. In DNA, the CDR3 is TGTGCCATCAGTGTAACCGGGACAGGGGGCAGGGATGAGCAGTTCTTC.

J is TRBJ2-7 and V is TRBV5-8, with a possible D match to TRBD2 (6 bases). Trimming cost V 0 bases and J 6 bases, with 13 bases left between them. CDR3 length: 14 amino acids. The germline CDR1 and CDR2 sequences are SGHTS and YDEGEE. The CDR3 here is CASSLDWGGIEQYF. As DNA, the CDR3 is TGTGCCAGCAGCTTGGACTGGGGCGGGATCGAGCAGTACTTC.

The J gene is TRBJ2-7, the V gene TRBV2, with D possibly being TRBD2 (5 bases). Per germline, CDR1 SNHLY and CDR2 FYNNEI. The CDR3 has 13 amino acids. Trimming shortened V by 7 bases and J by 0 bases, and 10 bases separated the two germline ends. CDR3 in DNA: TGTGCCAGCAACGGAGGATACTCCTACGAGCAGTACTTC. This encodes CASNGGYSYEQYF.

This clonotype was seen at least ten times. The chain employs TRBV7-8 and TRBJ1-4, with 7 bases aligning to TRBD1. Germline CDR1 is SGHVS and CDR2 is FQNEAQ. The CDR3 is 16 amino acids. The V segment lost 5 bases and the J segment 2 bases; nucleotides outside the gene matches: 8. Here the CDR3 reads CASSVEYRGTNEKLFF. The CDR3 DNA reads TGTGCCAGCAGCGTAGAATACAGGGGTACTAATGAAAAACTGTTTTTT. Looking up the rest from reference TRBV7-8 and TRBJ1-4 gives the full variable domain: GAGVSQSPRYKVAKRGQDVALRCDPISGHVSLFWYQQALGQGPEFLTYFQNEAQLDKSGLPSDRFFAERPEGSVSTLKIQRTQQEDSAVYLCASSVEYRGTNEKLFFGSGTQLSVL.

CDR3 amino acids: CASSSPGLDEQFF. For the CDR3, the DNA is TGTGCCAGCAGCAGCCCTGGACTAGATGAGCAGTTCTTC. V gene TRBV9 combines with J gene TRBJ2-1, with TRBD2 matching over 7 bases. Germline trimming cut 4 bases from V and 8 bases from J; bases unmatched to any gene: 6. Germline V gene sequence: CDR1 SGDLS, CDR2 YYNGEE. This CDR3 comprises 13 residues.

This clonotype was seen a few times. This sequence joins TRBV6-6 and TRBJ1-6; D is possibly TRBD1 (5 bases). Germline V gene sequence: CDR1 MNHNY, CDR2 SVGAGI (reference sequence). Trimming took off 8 bases at V and 9 bases at J, with 17 bases between the two ends. The CDR3 runs 14 residues. The CDR3 DNA reads TGTGCCAGCGAAGAGGGCAGGGTGGGTTCACCCCTCCACTTT. This codes for CASEEGRVGSPLHF.

This clonotype was counted only a few times. This chain uses TRBV20-1 with TRBJ1-1, with D unresolved. CDR3 length: 14 residues. Germline V lookup: CDR1 DFQATT, CDR2 SNEGSKA (reference sequence). The ends were cut back, 3 bases at V and 3 bases at J, with 14 bases in the middle. CDR3 sequence reads: CSASRAPDDTEAFF. In DNA form, the CDR3 reads TGCAGTGCTAGCCGGGCCCCAGATGACACTGAAGCTTTCTTT.

The chain combines TRBV18 with TRBJ2-3, with unresolved D. Per germline, CDR1 KGHSH and CDR2 LQKENI. The V end was cut by 6 bases, the J end by 6 bases, with 7 bases between. The CDR3 extends over 11 amino acids. The DNA of the CDR3 is TGTGCCAGCTCCCGGCAGGATACGCAGTATTTT. It encodes CASSRQDTQYF.

This rearrangement joins TRBV2 to TRBJ2-3, with D perhaps given as TRBD1 or TRBD2 (5 bases each). There are 14 residues in the CDR3. V was trimmed by 7 bases and J by 3 bases, leaving 14 bases between them. Germline loops: CDR1 SNHLY, CDR2 FYNNEI. This CDR3 is CASTYGALTDTQYF. CDR3 in DNA: TGTGCCAGCACGTACGGGGCTTTAACAGATACGCAGTATTTT. Drawing the rest from reference TRBV2 and TRBJ2-3, the complete variable domain is EPEVTQTPSHQVTQMGQEVILRCVPISNHLYFYWYRQILGQKVEFLVSFYNNEISEKSEIFDDQFSVERPDGSNFTLKIRSTKLEDSAMYFCASTYGALTDTQYFGPGTRLTVL.

This clonotype was counted only a few times. The chain has TRBV6-5 and TRBJ2-2; 7 nucleotides line up with TRBD2. V was clipped by 9 bases and J by 3 bases; unmatched bases: 13. Germline V gives CDR1 MNHEY, CDR2 SVGAGI. The CDR3 is 16 residues long. CDR3 sequence: CASRHPSGDYTGELFF. CDR3 nucleotide sequence: TGTGCCAGTCGACACCCGAGCGGGGACTACACCGGGGAGCTGTTTTTT.

The chain joins TRBV5-5 to TRBJ2-5, with 11 bases lining up with TRBD2. Germline V gene sequence: CDR1 SGHKS, CDR2 YYEKEE (reference sequence). The J segment lost 1 base and the V segment lost 2 bases, leaving 4 bases of the junction unmatched. The length of the CDR3 is 16 residues. CDR3 nucleotides: TGTGCCAGCAGCTTTGGGACTAGCGGACCCCAAGAGACCCAGTACTTC. Residues: CASSFGTSGPQETQYF.

In this sample, this clonotype turned up a few times. As DNA, the CDR3 is TGTGCCAGCAGTTACTCGAGGAATCAGCCCCAGCATTTT. This gives the protein CASSYSRNQPQHF. The V and J genes are TRBV6-2 or TRBV6-3 and TRBJ1-5; D gene ambiguous. The CDR3 is 13 amino acids. Germline lookup yields CDR1 MNHEY and CDR2 SVGEGT. Trimming cost V 0 bases and J 4 bases, with 4 bases left between them.

In its sample, this clonotype ranks as medium-sized. The J gene is TRBJ1-2, the V gene TRBV12-3 or TRBV12-4; weak D call: TRBD1 (5 bases). The length of the CDR3 is 14 residues. Trimming took 5 bases from V and 4 from J, leaving 14 bases between them. The CDR3 protein is CASSTQTAFYGYTF. CDR3 coding DNA: TGTGCCAGCAGTACGCAGACAGCTTTCTATGGCTACACCTTC.

This clonotype was seen only a few times. This chain links TRBV19 with TRBJ2-4, with D tentatively TRBD2 (6 bases). Germline CDR1 and CDR2: LNHDA and SQIVND (reference sequence). This CDR3 has 15 residues. Trimming took 3 bases from V and 0 from J, leaving 9 bases between them. The CDR3 coding sequence is TGTGCCAGTAGTATTGGCGGGGTAGCCAAAAACATTCAGTACTTC. Amino acids: CASSIGGVAKNIQYF.

This clonotype has a handful of counts. The rearrangement links TRBV29-1 to TRBJ2-3, with 10 bases that match TRBD2. The CDR3 loop spans 15 amino acids. The J segment lost 1 base and the V segment lost 4 bases, leaving 5 bases of the junction unmatched. Germline V lookup: CDR1 SQVTM, CDR2 ANQGSEA. The CDR3 DNA is TGCAGCGTTGGATCCACTAGCGGGGGCACAGATACGCAGTATTTT. Its protein is CSVGSTSGGTDTQYF.

This clonotype turned up a few times. The chain has TRBV18 and TRBJ1-5; 7 bases fit TRBD1. V shed 0 bases and J 7 bases; nucleotides not matched to a gene: 9. There are 16 residues in the CDR3. Germline CDR1 KGHSH, CDR2 LQKENI. The CDR3 nucleotides are TGTGCCAGCTCACCACCCGTCACAGGGGCAGGACAGCCCCAGCATTTT. It yields the protein CASSPPVTGAGQPQHF.

This clonotype has at least ten counts. This sequence joins TRBV4-2 and TRBJ1-3; TRBD1 aligns across 8 bases. V was pared by 4 bases and J by 0 bases, with 11 bases of the junction left unmatched. The CDR3 is 18 amino acids. Germline V CDR1 and CDR2: LGHNA, YNFKEQ. CDR3 coding DNA: TGTGCCAGCAGCCGACCCGAGACAGGGGCCAACTCTGGAAACACCATATATTTT. Its translation: CASSRPETGANSGNTIYF.

This clonotype appeared many times. The CDR3 nucleotides read TGCGCCAGCAGCTCCGATCCGGGACTAGCAAATGAGCAGTTCTTC. Protein: CASSSDPGLANEQFF. The gene calls are TRBV5-1 and TRBJ2-1; TRBD2 aligns across 9 bases. V gave up 3 bases and J gave up 7 bases; unmatched junction bases: 8. Germline loops: CDR1 SGHRS, CDR2 YFSETQ. The CDR3 sequence is 15 residues long.

The table lists this clonotype with a few counts. The chain has TRBV6-6 and TRBJ2-7; 7 bases align to TRBD1. Trimming removed 4 bases from V and 6 bases from J; junction bases left unmatched: 9. From germline, CDR1 is MNHNY and CDR2 SVGAGI (reference sequence). The CDR3 is made up of 14 amino acids. The DNA of the CDR3 is TGTGCCAGCAGTTCCGACAGGGTAGGTCGCGAGCAGTACTTC. It translates to CASSSDRVGREQYF.

This clonotype was seen ten or more times. This chain connects TRBV10-3 to TRBJ2-5, with 7 positions matching TRBD2. Looked up from germline, CDR1 is ENHRY and CDR2 is SYGVKD. The CDR3 covers 15 residues. The V gene end was trimmed by 3 bases and the J gene end by 5 bases; junction bases not matched to a gene: 9. This CDR3 reads CAISDPAGVRETQYF. Here the CDR3 DNA reads TGTGCCATCAGTGATCCCGCGGGAGTTCGGGAGACCCAGTACTTC.

Sample share makes this clonotype medium-sized. CDR3 DNA: TGTGCCAGCAGCTTAGTCGCATTTAGGGGTACTGAAGCTTTCTTT. Its protein is CASSLVAFRGTEAFF. The chain joins TRBV7-8 to TRBJ1-1; tentative D call: TRBD1 (5 bases). The CDR3 is 15 amino acids. CDR1 and CDR2 from the germline V gene are SGHVS and FQNEAQ. V was cut by 1 base and J by 5 bases, with 14 bases left in between.